A single sample gave rise to the 22 T cell receptor beta chains below, sequenced in a study of shared clonotypes between healthy human individuals (dated by TCRdb to 2020 to 2021). Library prep was done by the immunoSEQ multiplex PCR assay. The source is immuneACCESS, and TCRdb retained only in-frame sequences with V and J called. Part of the clones is not carried over; for the studies checked, unresolved V genes explain less than half of this, and the remainder is unexplained. The sample data list over a million clones, and around 97% of these were observed just once. Approximately 1.1% of the sample is held by the ten biggest clonotypes. The source material was naive CD4+ T cells sorted from blood. The cell subset or site label on this specimen signifies: CD45RA+ positively selected. The receptors originated from a man younger than 40 in good health.

The chain is built from TRBV15 and TRBJ1-5; D gene ambiguous. The V and J ends lost 4 bases and 0 bases respectively, with 13 bases between them. Germline V gene lookup returns CDR1 LNHNV and CDR2 YYDKDF (reference sequence). The CDR3 loop spans 16 amino acids. The CDR3 spells CATSTQTVYSNQPQHF. DNA of the CDR3: TGTGCCACCAGCACACAGACGGTTTATAGCAATCAGCCCCAGCATTTT.

This clone has only one observation. One end of the junction fails to match germline, which may point to a read error. J is TRBJ2-5 and V is TRBV2; 8 bases are a match to TRBD1. Per germline, CDR1 SNHLY and CDR2 FYNNEI. The CDR3 loop spans 14 amino acids. The CDR3: CASSDFLRTGFDNF. DNA of the CDR3: TGTGCCAGCAGTGACTTCCTCAGGACAGGGTTTGATAACTTC.

The V gene is TRBV4-3, the J gene TRBJ2-1; TRBD2 aligns across 7 bases. Germline V gene lookup returns CDR1 LGHNA and CDR2 YSLEER. There are 17 residues in the CDR3. V shed 3 bases, J shed 2 bases, and the junction held 10 bases outside the gene matches. As DNA, the CDR3 is TGCGCCAGCAGCCAGGAGACTCTAGCGGCGGCCTACAATGAGCAGTTCTTC. Amino acid sequence: CASSQETLAAAYNEQFF.

The chain joins TRBV19 to TRBJ1-5; 10 nucleotides align to TRBD1. V gave up 7 bases and J gave up 3 bases; unmatched junction bases: 3. The CDR3 length is 14 residues. Germline V gene lookup returns CDR1 LNHDA and CDR2 SQIVND (reference sequence). CDR3 sequence (DNA): TGTGCCAGTACTGGGACAGGGGCCAATCAGCCCCAGCATTTT. Translation gives CASTGTGANQPQHF.

This chain joins TRBV6-1 and TRBJ2-3; D unresolved. Trimming pared 6 bases from V and 2 bases from J, leaving 15 bases between. The germline V gene encodes CDR1 MNHNS and CDR2 SASEGT. The CDR3 totals 15 residues. The DNA for the CDR3 is TGTGCCAGCAGCGCCCGTGGGCTCTCCACAGATACGCAGTATTTT. This encodes CASSARGLSTDTQYF.

The chain uses TRBV11-2 and TRBJ2-3, with TRBD2 matching over 14 bases. Germline CDR1 is SGHAT and CDR2 is FQNNGV. The CDR3 is made up of 18 amino acids. V lost 1 base to trimming and J lost 5 bases; unmatched junction nucleotides: 8. This CDR3 is CASSLGTSGRLRGDTQYF. The CDR3 DNA reads TGTGCCAGCAGCTTAGGGACTAGCGGGAGGCTCCGGGGAGATACGCAGTATTTT.

J is TRBJ2-1 and V is TRBV7-6; TRBD2 matches 13 bases. The CDR3 totals 18 residues. V trimming: 5 bases; J trimming: 0 bases; junction bases outside the gene matches: 7. Per germline, CDR1 SGHVS and CDR2 FNYEAQ. CDR3 sequence reads: CASSMGLAGQSSYNEQFF. The CDR3 nucleotides read TGTGCCAGCAGCATGGGACTAGCGGGGCAAAGCTCCTACAATGAGCAGTTCTTC.

This chain links TRBV15 with TRBJ2-7; 7 positions agree with TRBD1. CDR1 is LNHNV and CDR2 is YYDKDF in the germline V gene (reference sequence). Germline trimming cut 1 base from V and 0 bases from J; bases unmatched to any gene: 6. This CDR3 spans 16 amino acids. CDR3 loop: CATSRVYRGDSYEQYF. CDR3 nucleotide sequence: TGTGCCACCAGCAGAGTTTACAGGGGCGACTCCTACGAGCAGTACTTC.

This chain uses TRBV13 with TRBJ2-1; 9 positions agree with TRBD1. V lost 6 bases to trimming and J lost 7 bases; unmatched junction nucleotides: 10. The CDR3 consists of 15 residues. The V gene's germline CDR1 is PRHDT and CDR2 FYEKMQ (reference sequence). This chain's CDR3 is CASRNRDRARNEQFF. CDR3 coding DNA: TGTGCCAGCAGGAACCGGGACAGGGCGAGGAATGAGCAGTTCTTC.

This chain links TRBV6-1 with TRBJ2-7; tentatively, D is TRBD1 or TRBD2 (5 bases each). The length of the CDR3 is 14 residues. Per the germline V gene, CDR1 is MNHNS and CDR2 is SASEGT. V lost 5 bases and J 4 bases, leaving 15 bases between the germline ends. The CDR3 DNA sequence: TGTGCCAGCAGTTCGACCGGGACGAGATACGAGCAGTACTTC. Its protein product is CASSSTGTRYEQYF.

V gene TRBV18 combines with J gene TRBJ2-2; TRBD1 aligns across 8 bases. J was trimmed by 6 bases and V by 4 bases; bases with no gene match: 4. Germline loops: CDR1 KGHSH, CDR2 LQKENI. The CDR3 length is 14 residues. CDR3 in DNA: TGTGCCAGCTCACGGGACAGGTTGGCCGGGGAGCTGTTTTTT. Translating it yields CASSRDRLAGELFF.

The genes are TRBV28 and TRBJ2-1; 12 bases agree with TRBD2. In germline, CDR1 is MDHEN, CDR2 SYDVKM. The CDR3 sequence is 16 residues long. Trimming cost V 3 bases and J 7 bases; bases outside gene matches: 7. CDR3 amino acids: CASSFYTSGRINEQFF. The DNA of the CDR3 is TGTGCCAGCAGTTTCTATACTAGCGGGAGGATAAATGAGCAGTTCTTC.

Only one count was recorded for this clone. The chain combines TRBV25-1 with TRBJ1-5, with 8 bases matching TRBD1. CDR1 and CDR2 from the germline V gene are MGHDK and SYGVNS. V was clipped by 1 base and J by 5 bases; unmatched bases: 4. The CDR3 runs 15 residues. The CDR3 protein is CASSESTGEDQPQHF. As DNA, the CDR3 is TGTGCCAGCAGTGAATCGACAGGGGAGGATCAGCCCCAGCATTTT.

This rearrangement joins TRBV5-1 to TRBJ2-2; 7 nucleotides agree with TRBD2. J gave up 5 bases and V 0 bases, and 10 bases lay outside the gene matches. The germline V gene has CDR1 SGHRS and CDR2 YFSETQ. The CDR3 covers 17 residues. The CDR3 spells CASSLVGGSRETGELFF. CDR3 nucleotides: TGCGCCAGCAGCTTGGTCGGCGGGAGTAGAGAGACCGGGGAGCTGTTTTTT.

J is TRBJ2-5 and V is TRBV29-1; the D gene could be TRBD1 or TRBD2 (6 bases each). Germline loops: CDR1 SQVTM, CDR2 ANQGSEA. Trimming pared 3 bases from V and 3 bases from J, leaving 20 bases between. The CDR3 extends over 16 amino acids. The CDR3: CSVDNGLRGLEETQYF. CDR3 sequence (DNA): TGCAGCGTTGATAACGGACTTCGGGGGCTCGAAGAGACCCAGTACTTC. The full variable domain, its missing parts supplied by reference TRBV29-1 and TRBJ2-5, is SAVISQKPSRDICQRGTSLTIQCQVDSQVTMMFWYRQQPGQSLTLIATANQGSEATYESGFVIDKFPISRPNLTFSTLTVSNMSPEDSSIYLCSVDNGLRGLEETQYFGPGTRLLVL.

V gene TRBV7-9 combines with J gene TRBJ2-2, with D unclear. The CDR3 sequence is 12 residues long. Germline values: CDR1 SEHNR, CDR2 FQNEAQ (reference sequence). Trimming cost V 5 bases and J 5 bases, with 6 bases left between them. For the CDR3, the DNA is TGTGCCAGCAGCCATCAAACCGGGGAGCTGTTTTTT. Translated, it gives CASSHQTGELFF.

This clone came up a few times. The sample has other DNA sequences that encode this CDR3 too. The chain joins TRBV28 to TRBJ1-5; D remains ambiguous. CDR3 size: 11 residues. The V gene's germline CDR1 is MDHEN and CDR2 SYDVKM. V was clipped by 4 bases and J by 9 bases, with 7 bases between them. CDR3 coding DNA: TGTGCCAGCAGTTCCCAGCGGCCCCAGCATTTT. As protein: CASSSQRPQHF.

The chain links TRBV14 to TRBJ2-7, with TRBD2 matching 7 bases. Germline V gives CDR1 SGHDN, CDR2 FVKESK. This CDR3 spans 14 amino acids. V shed 3 bases and J 6 bases; nucleotides not matched to a gene: 8. DNA for the CDR3: TGTGCCAGCAGCCAGGTTGCGGGAGTAGTCGAGCAGTACTTC. This encodes CASSQVAGVVEQYF.

This CDR3 reads CASSPRPRDTQYF. The DNA of the CDR3 is TGCGCCAGCAGCCCCCGACCACGAGATACGCAGTATTTT. The chain has TRBV4-3 and TRBJ2-3; D ambiguous. Germline CDR1 LGHNA, CDR2 YSLEER. This CDR3 contains 13 residues. Trimming pared 4 bases from V and 5 bases from J, leaving 10 bases between.

This chain joins TRBV27 and TRBJ1-4; D is possibly TRBD1 (5 bases). This CDR3 has 14 residues. Germline assignment: CDR1 MNHEY and CDR2 SMNVEV (reference sequence). V was clipped by 0 bases and J by 8 bases, with 10 bases between them. The CDR3 nucleotides read TGTGCCAGCAGTTTATCCTGGGGGGTGGAAAAACTGTTTTTT. Residues: CASSLSWGVEKLFF.

The chain joins TRBV7-8 to TRBJ1-1; D is possibly TRBD1 (6 bases). The CDR3 spans 15 residues. Looked up from germline, CDR1 is SGHVS and CDR2 is FQNEAQ. V was cut by 4 bases and J by 1 base, with 13 bases left in between. CDR3 loop: CASSSHSRGNTEAFF. The CDR3 region has the DNA TGTGCCAGCAGCTCTCACTCCAGGGGGAACACTGAAGCTTTCTTT. Complete variable domain (other parts from reference TRBV7-8 and TRBJ1-1): GAGVSQSPRYKVAKRGQDVALRCDPISGHVSLFWYQQALGQGPEFLTYFQNEAQLDKSGLPSDRFFAERPEGSVSTLKIQRTQQEDSAVYLCASSSHSRGNTEAFFGQGTRLTVV.

This clone was found once. The sample holds other DNA sequences that translate to the same CDR3. The chain couples TRBV18 to TRBJ1-1; 8 nucleotides align to TRBD1. CDR1 and CDR2 (germline): KGHSH, LQKENI. J lost 3 bases, V lost 6 bases, and 6 bases had no gene match. This CDR3 contains 14 residues. CDR3 sequence reads: CASSPTGADTEAFF. The CDR3 coding sequence is TGTGCCAGCTCCCCGACAGGGGCCGACACTGAAGCTTTCTTT.